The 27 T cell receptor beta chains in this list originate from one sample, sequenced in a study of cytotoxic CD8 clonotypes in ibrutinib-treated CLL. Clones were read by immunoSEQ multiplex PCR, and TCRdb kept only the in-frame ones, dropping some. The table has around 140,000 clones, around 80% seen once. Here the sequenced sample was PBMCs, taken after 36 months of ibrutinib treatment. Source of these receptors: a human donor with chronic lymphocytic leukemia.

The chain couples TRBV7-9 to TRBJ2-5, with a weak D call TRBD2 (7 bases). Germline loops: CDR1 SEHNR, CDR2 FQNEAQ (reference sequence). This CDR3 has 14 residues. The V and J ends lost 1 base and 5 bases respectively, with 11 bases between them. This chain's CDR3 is CASSLGGGRETQYF. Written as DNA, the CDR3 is TGTGCCAGCAGCTTAGGCGGGGGCAGGGAGACCCAGTACTTC.

The CDR3 is CASSSGRYEAFF. CDR3 nucleotide sequence: TGTGCCAGCAGCTCCGGGCGGTATGAAGCTTTCTTT. This rearrangement joins TRBV9 to TRBJ1-1; unclear D gene. Looked up from germline, CDR1 is SGDLS and CDR2 is YYNGEE. V lost 4 bases to trimming and J lost 7 bases, with 11 bases between them. This CDR3 comprises 12 residues.

CDR3 loop: CASTTGLLHQPQHF. DNA for the CDR3: TGTGCCAGTACGACAGGGTTATTACATCAGCCCCAGCATTTT. The chain joins TRBV19 to TRBJ1-5, with TRBD1 identical over 7 bases. The CDR3 totals 14 residues. V dropped 7 bases and J dropped 5; count of bases not matched to a gene: 8. In germline, CDR1 is LNHDA, CDR2 SQIVND (reference sequence).

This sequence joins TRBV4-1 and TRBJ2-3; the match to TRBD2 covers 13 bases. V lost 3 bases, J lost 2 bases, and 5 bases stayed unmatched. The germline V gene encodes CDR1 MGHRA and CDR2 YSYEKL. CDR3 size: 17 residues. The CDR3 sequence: CASSQVGLAGTTDTQYF. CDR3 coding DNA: TGCGCCAGCAGCCAGGTGGGACTAGCGGGGACCACAGATACGCAGTATTTT.

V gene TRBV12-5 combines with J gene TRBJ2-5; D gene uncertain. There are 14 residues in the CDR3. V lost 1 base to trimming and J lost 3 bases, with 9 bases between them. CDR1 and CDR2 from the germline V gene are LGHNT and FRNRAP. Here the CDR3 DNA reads TGTGCTAGTGGTTTGGGGCTGGTTAAAGAGACCCAGTACTTC. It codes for CASGLGLVKETQYF.

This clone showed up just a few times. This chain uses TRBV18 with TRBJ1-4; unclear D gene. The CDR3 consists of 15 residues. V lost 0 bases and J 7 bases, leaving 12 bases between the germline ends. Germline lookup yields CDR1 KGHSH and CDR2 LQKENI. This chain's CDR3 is CASSPPSEQTEKLFF. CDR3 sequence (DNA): TGTGCCAGCTCACCACCATCGGAACAGACTGAAAAACTGTTTTTT.

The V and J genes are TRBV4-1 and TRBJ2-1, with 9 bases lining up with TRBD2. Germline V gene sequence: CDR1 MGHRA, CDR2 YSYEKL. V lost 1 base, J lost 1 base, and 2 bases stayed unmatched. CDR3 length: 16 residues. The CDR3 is CASSQATSGSYNEQFF. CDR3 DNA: TGCGCCAGCAGCCAAGCGACTAGCGGATCCTACAATGAGCAGTTCTTC.

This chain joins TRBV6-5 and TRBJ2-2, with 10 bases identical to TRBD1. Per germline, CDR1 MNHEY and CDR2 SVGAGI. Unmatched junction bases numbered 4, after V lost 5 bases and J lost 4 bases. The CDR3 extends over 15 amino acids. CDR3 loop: CASSRQGASTGELFF. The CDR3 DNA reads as TGTGCCAGCAGTAGACAGGGGGCGAGCACCGGGGAGCTGTTTTTT.

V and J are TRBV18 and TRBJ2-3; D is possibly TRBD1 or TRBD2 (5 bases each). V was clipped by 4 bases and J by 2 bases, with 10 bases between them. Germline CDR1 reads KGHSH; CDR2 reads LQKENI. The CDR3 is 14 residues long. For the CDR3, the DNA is TGTGCCAGCTCACTAACGGGACCCACAGATACGCAGTATTTT. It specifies CASSLTGPTDTQYF. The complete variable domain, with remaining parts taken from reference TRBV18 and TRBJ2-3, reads NAGVMQNPRHLVRRRGQEARLRCSPMKGHSHVYWYRQLPEEGLKFMVYLQKENIIDESGMPKERFSAEFPKEGPSILRIQQVVRGDSAAYFCASSLTGPTDTQYFGPGTRLTVL.

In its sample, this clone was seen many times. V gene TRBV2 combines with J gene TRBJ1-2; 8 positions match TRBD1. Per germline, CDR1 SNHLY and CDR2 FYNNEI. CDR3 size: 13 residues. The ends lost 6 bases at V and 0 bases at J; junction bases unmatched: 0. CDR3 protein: CASRDRANYGYTF. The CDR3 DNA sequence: TGTGCCAGCAGGGACAGGGCTAACTATGGCTACACCTTC.

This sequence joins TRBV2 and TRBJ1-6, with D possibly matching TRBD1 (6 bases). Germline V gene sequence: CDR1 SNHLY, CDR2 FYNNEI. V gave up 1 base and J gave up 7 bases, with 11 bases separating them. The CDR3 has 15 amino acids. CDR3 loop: CASSEVGGGNSPLHF. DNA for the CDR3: TGTGCCAGCAGTGAAGTAGGGGGAGGAAATTCACCCCTCCACTTT.

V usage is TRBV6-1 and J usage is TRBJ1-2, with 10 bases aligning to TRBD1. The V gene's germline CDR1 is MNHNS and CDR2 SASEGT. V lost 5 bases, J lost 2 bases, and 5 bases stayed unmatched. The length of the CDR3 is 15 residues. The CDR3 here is CASSKTGGLNYGYTF. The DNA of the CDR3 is TGTGCCAGCAGTAAGACAGGGGGCTTAAACTATGGCTACACCTTC.

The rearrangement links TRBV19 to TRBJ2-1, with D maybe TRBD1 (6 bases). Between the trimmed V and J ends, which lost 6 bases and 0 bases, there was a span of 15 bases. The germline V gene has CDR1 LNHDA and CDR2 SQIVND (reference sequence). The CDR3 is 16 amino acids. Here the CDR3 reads CASRSPRGGSYNEQFF. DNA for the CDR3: TGTGCCAGTAGATCTCCCAGGGGCGGCTCCTACAATGAGCAGTTCTTC.

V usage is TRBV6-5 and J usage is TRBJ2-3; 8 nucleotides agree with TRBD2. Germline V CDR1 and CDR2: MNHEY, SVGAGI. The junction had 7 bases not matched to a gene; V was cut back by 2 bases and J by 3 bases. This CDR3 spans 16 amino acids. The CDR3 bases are TGTGCCAGCAGTTACCGCGGGCGGGGGGTGACAGATACGCAGTATTTT. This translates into CASSYRGRGVTDTQYF.

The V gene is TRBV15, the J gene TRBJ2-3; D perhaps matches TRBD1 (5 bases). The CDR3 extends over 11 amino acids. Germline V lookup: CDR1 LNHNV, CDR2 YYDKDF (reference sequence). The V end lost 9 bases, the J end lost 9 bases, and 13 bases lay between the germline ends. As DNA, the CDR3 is TGTGCCACTTCATTCAGGGCGACGCAGTATTTT. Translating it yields CATSFRATQYF.

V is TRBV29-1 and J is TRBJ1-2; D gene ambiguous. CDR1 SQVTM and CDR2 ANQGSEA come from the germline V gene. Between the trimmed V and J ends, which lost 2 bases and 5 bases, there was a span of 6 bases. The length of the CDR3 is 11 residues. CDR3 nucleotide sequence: TGCAGCGTTGAATCCGGGTATGGCTACACCTTC. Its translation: CSVESGYGYTF.

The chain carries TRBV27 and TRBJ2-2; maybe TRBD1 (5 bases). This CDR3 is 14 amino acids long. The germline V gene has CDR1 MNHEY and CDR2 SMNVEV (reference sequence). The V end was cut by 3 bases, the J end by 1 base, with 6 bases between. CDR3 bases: TGTGCCAGCAGTTTCAGGGTGAACACCGGGGAGCTGTTTTTT. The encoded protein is CASSFRVNTGELFF.

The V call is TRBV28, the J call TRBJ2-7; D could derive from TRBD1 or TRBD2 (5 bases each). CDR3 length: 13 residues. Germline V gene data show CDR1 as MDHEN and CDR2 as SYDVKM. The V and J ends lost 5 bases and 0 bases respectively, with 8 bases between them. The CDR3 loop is CASSPGGSYEQYF. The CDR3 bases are TGTGCCAGCAGTCCTGGGGGCTCCTACGAGCAGTACTTC.

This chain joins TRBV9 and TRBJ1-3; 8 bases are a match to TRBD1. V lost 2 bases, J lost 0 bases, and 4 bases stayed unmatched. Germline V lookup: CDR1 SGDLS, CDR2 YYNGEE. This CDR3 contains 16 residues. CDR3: CASSVGQGRSGNTIYF. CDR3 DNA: TGTGCCAGCAGCGTCGGACAGGGTCGCTCTGGAAACACCATATATTTT.

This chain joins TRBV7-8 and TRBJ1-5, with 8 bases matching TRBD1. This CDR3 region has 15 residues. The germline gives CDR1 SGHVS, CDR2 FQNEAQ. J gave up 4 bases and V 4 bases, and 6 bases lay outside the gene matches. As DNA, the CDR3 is TGTGCCAGCAGCTCAGGGGGCGGTTTTAATCAGCCCCAGCATTTT. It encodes CASSSGGGFNQPQHF.

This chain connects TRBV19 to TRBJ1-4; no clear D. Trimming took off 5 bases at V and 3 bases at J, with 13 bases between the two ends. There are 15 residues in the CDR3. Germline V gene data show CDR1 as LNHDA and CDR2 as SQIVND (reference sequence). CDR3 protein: CASSVTGLSNEKLFF. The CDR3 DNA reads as TGTGCCAGTAGTGTAACCGGCTTATCTAATGAAAAACTGTTTTTT.

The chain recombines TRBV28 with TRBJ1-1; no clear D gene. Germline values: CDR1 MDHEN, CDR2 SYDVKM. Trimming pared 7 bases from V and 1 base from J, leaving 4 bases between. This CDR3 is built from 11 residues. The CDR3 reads CASTENTEAFF. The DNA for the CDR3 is TGTGCCAGCACCGAGAACACTGAAGCTTTCTTT.

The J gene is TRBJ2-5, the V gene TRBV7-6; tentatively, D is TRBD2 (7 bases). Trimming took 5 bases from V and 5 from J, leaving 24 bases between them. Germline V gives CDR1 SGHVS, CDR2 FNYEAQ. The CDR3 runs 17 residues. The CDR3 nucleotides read TGTGCCAGCAGCCCCTGGGGGGGCGCAGGGGCTGGTGAGACCCAGTACTTC. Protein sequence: CASSPWGGAGAGETQYF.

Here the CDR3 reads CASSSVLAGGKNEQFF. The CDR3 DNA follows: TGTGCCAGCAGCTCGGTACTAGCGGGGGGCAAAAATGAGCAGTTCTTC. This rearrangement joins TRBV7-8 to TRBJ2-1, with TRBD2 matching 12 bases. Germline CDR1 reads SGHVS; CDR2 reads FQNEAQ. The CDR3 sequence is 16 residues long. J gave up 7 bases and V 4 bases, and 8 bases lay outside the gene matches.

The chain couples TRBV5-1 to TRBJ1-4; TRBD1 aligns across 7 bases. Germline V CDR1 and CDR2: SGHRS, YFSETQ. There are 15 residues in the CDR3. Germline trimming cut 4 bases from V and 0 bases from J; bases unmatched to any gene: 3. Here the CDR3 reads CASSQGQATNEKLFF. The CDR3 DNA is TGCGCCAGCAGCCAAGGACAGGCAACTAATGAAAAACTGTTTTTT.

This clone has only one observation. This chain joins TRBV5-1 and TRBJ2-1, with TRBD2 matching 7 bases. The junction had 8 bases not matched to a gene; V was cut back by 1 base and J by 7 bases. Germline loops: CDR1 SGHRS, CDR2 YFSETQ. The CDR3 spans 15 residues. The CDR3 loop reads CASSLFAGDSNEQFF. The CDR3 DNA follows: TGCGCCAGCAGCTTGTTTGCGGGAGATTCGAATGAGCAGTTCTTC. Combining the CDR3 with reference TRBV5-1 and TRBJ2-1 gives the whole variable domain KAGVTQTPRYLIKTRGQQVTLSCSPISGHRSVSWYQQTPGQGLQFLFEYFSETQRNKGNFPGRFSGRQFSNSRSEMNVSTLELGDSALYLCASSLFAGDSNEQFFGPGTRLTVL.

The CDR3 protein is CASSEGMGRVEKLFF. The CDR3 coding sequence is TGTGCCAGCAGTGAAGGAATGGGTAGAGTTGAAAAACTGTTTTTT. The chain has TRBV6-1 and TRBJ1-4; D remains unclear. The germline V gene has CDR1 MNHNS and CDR2 SASEGT. Trimming took 1 base from V and 7 from J, leaving 13 bases between them. CDR3 length: 15 amino acids.